The 32 T cell receptor beta chains given below trace back to one sample, sequenced in a study of T-cell memory formation after mild COVID-19. Each CDR3 protein gets one entry after TCRdb re-called the 5' RACE reads with MiXCR. The table lists 180,000 or so distinct CDR3 sequences, around 16% of them singletons. Sequenced input: PBMCs or a T cell subset sorted from them (not recorded which). The receptors derive from an adult woman who had mild COVID-19 (a few samples of this study predate the infection). Cell type and time point are not known.

This clonotype has only a few counts. The V gene is TRBV30, the J gene TRBJ2-1; 8 bases align to TRBD2. Germline V gene lookup returns CDR1 GTSNPN and CDR2 SVGIG (reference sequence). V shed 2 bases and J 8 bases; nucleotides not matched to a gene: 8. This CDR3 is 14 amino acids long. CDR3 nucleotide sequence: TGTGCCTGGAGTCGTGGGACTAGTGGAGATGAGCAGTTCTTC. It specifies CAWSRGTSGDEQFF.

The V and J genes are TRBV30 and TRBJ2-5; TRBD1 or TRBD2 may be the D gene (5 bases each). V was cut by 2 bases and J by 4 bases, with 17 bases left in between. CDR3 length: 15 residues. The germline CDR1 and CDR2 sequences are GTSNPN and SVGIG (reference sequence). The CDR3 region is CAWSTGAVRRETQYF. The CDR3 region has the DNA TGTGCCTGGAGTACAGGAGCGGTGCGTCGAGAGACCCAGTACTTC.

The CDR3 sequence is CASSPTGQGGQPQHF. The CDR3 bases are TGTGCCAGCAGCCCAACCGGACAGGGAGGACAGCCCCAGCATTTT. The chain has TRBV4-2 and TRBJ1-5; TRBD1 matches 8 bases. The CDR3 contains 15 residues. J gave up 7 bases and V 4 bases, and 9 bases lay outside the gene matches. Germline V lookup: CDR1 LGHNA, CDR2 YNFKEQ.

The J gene is TRBJ1-2, the V gene TRBV7-2; tentatively, D is TRBD1 (5 bases). The CDR3 extends over 14 amino acids. V lost 4 bases, J lost 8 bases, and 17 bases lay in between. CDR1 is SGHTA, CDR2 FQGNSA, per germline. CDR3 in DNA: TGTGCCAGCAGCTCGTACCGAGTGAGGGGAGGCTACACCTTC. Its protein product is CASSSYRVRGGYTF.

The rearrangement uses TRBV5-1 and TRBJ2-5; either TRBD1 or TRBD2 may supply D (5 bases each). V lost 5 bases to trimming and J lost 9 bases, with 17 bases between them. The length of the CDR3 is 13 residues. Germline CDR1 and CDR2: SGHRS and YFSETQ. The CDR3 reads CASRRNSEGPQYF. The DNA of the CDR3 is TGCGCCAGCAGGAGGAACAGCGAGGGGCCCCAGTACTTC.

The J gene is TRBJ2-3, the V gene TRBV5-6, with 9 positions matching TRBD2. V lost 1 base and J lost 0; bases outside the gene matches: 6. The CDR3 has 17 amino acids. Germline-derived CDR1 and CDR2 are SGHDT and YYEEEE. In DNA, the CDR3 is TGTGCCAGCAGCTTGCCAAAAAGCGGGAGGAGCACAGATACGCAGTATTTT. Protein product: CASSLPKSGRSTDTQYF.

V usage is TRBV20-1 and J usage is TRBJ1-2, with 7 bases aligning to TRBD1. V was clipped by 5 bases and J by 6 bases; unmatched bases: 18. The CDR3 extends over 16 amino acids. Germline lookup yields CDR1 DFQATT and CDR2 SNEGSKA (reference sequence). This CDR3 reads CSASQLNRGLLDGYTF. The CDR3 bases are TGCAGTGCTTCACAATTAAACAGGGGCCTTTTAGATGGCTACACCTTC.

The rearrangement links TRBV20-1 to TRBJ2-7, with a possible D match to TRBD1 (5 bases). In germline, CDR1 is DFQATT, CDR2 SNEGSKA (reference sequence). Deletions cut 3 bases from V and 7 bases from J, with 28 bases between. The CDR3 has 17 amino acids. The CDR3 nucleotides are TGCAGTGCTAGGACGCGATACAACCTTCCACCCAGGGCTGAGCAGTACTTC. Protein: CSARTRYNLPPRAEQYF.

The V gene is TRBV29-1, the J gene TRBJ2-5; D might be TRBD1 or TRBD2, each matching 5 bases. This CDR3 is 13 amino acids long. Germline V CDR1 and CDR2: SQVTM, ANQGSEA. V shed 6 bases and J shed 2 bases, with 13 bases lying between them. CDR3 residues: CSVRWDGQETQYF. The CDR3 DNA follows: TGCAGCGTCAGGTGGGACGGACAAGAGACCCAGTACTTC.

The chain employs TRBV7-2 and TRBJ2-7; D gene unclear. This CDR3 has 14 amino acids. Trimming pared 1 base from V and 0 bases from J, leaving 7 bases between. Germline V lookup: CDR1 SGHTA, CDR2 FQGNSA. CDR3: CASSLDRYSYEQYF. CDR3 nucleotides: TGTGCCAGCAGCTTAGACAGATACTCCTACGAGCAGTACTTC.

This clonotype was picked up a small number of times. The rearrangement joins TRBV27 to TRBJ2-3; TRBD1 or TRBD2 may be the D gene (6 bases each). The germline V gene has CDR1 MNHEY and CDR2 SMNVEV (reference sequence). V lost 3 bases, J lost 6 bases, and 13 bases lay in between. CDR3 length: 14 residues. The chain's CDR3 is CASSFPGAGDTQYF. The CDR3 DNA reads TGTGCCAGCAGTTTTCCAGGGGCGGGGGATACGCAGTATTTT.

The table lists this clonotype with a few counts. The V gene is TRBV7-3, the J gene TRBJ1-6; D may be TRBD1 (5 bases). Germline V gives CDR1 SGHTA, CDR2 FQGTGA. This CDR3 has 14 residues. V was pared by 6 bases and J by 7 bases, with 13 bases between. The CDR3 loop reads CASSSTGRNSPLHF. DNA for the CDR3: TGTGCCAGCAGTTCCACGGGGCGAAATTCACCCCTCCACTTT.

The V call is TRBV10-3, the J call TRBJ2-5; D remains unclear. V was pared by 5 bases and J by 4 bases, with 14 bases between. The CDR3 runs 14 residues. CDR1 ENHRY and CDR2 SYGVKD come from the germline V gene. This CDR3 is CAISKEMKGETQYF. The CDR3 DNA sequence: TGTGCCATCAGTAAGGAGATGAAGGGAGAGACCCAGTACTTC.

The V call is TRBV5-1, the J call TRBJ2-7; a weak D match, TRBD1 (5 bases). The CDR3 is made up of 15 amino acids. V dropped 0 bases and J dropped 3 bases, with 13 bases sitting between them. CDR1 is SGHRS, CDR2 YFSETQ, per germline. CDR3 amino acids: CASSLAGQVYYEQYF. The DNA for the CDR3 is TGCGCCAGCAGCTTGGCAGGGCAAGTCTACTACGAGCAGTACTTC.

The table lists this clonotype with a few counts. The V call is TRBV20-1, the J call TRBJ2-7, with TRBD1 identical over 10 bases. The CDR3 runs 12 residues. In germline, CDR1 is DFQATT, CDR2 SNEGSKA (reference sequence). The junction had 3 bases not matched to a gene; V was cut back by 5 bases and J by 5 bases. CDR3 amino acids: CSARQGADEQYF. For the CDR3, the DNA is TGCAGTGCTCGACAGGGGGCCGACGAGCAGTACTTC.

The rearrangement uses TRBV24-1 and TRBJ2-1; 13 bases are a match to TRBD2. Germline values: CDR1 KGHDR, CDR2 SFDVKD. Losses at the gene ends were 9 bases for V and 9 bases for J; bases not matched to a gene: 13. The CDR3 contains 16 residues. The CDR3 DNA is TGTGCCACCGGCCCGGTCGGACTAGCGGGAGTCACTGAGCAGTTCTTC. Its translation is CATGPVGLAGVTEQFF.

There are a few counts of this clonotype. The chain employs TRBV7-9 and TRBJ1-1, with 7 bases fitting TRBD1. The J segment lost 1 base and the V segment lost 5 bases, leaving 7 bases of the junction unmatched. Germline V CDR1 and CDR2: SEHNR, FQNEAQ (reference sequence). CDR3 length equals 15 residues. CDR3 region: CASSLSGGANTEAFF. In nucleotides, the CDR3 is TGTGCCAGCAGCCTCTCAGGGGGGGCGAACACTGAAGCTTTCTTT.

This clonotype was counted a few times. The rearrangement links TRBV11-2 to TRBJ2-7; 9 nucleotides line up with TRBD2. Germline CDR1 reads SGHAT; CDR2 reads FQNNGV. J was trimmed by 7 bases and V by 1 base; bases with no gene match: 11. The CDR3 length is 16 residues. In DNA form, the CDR3 reads TGTGCCAGCAGCTTAGTTCTCCTAGCGGGATCTCGGGAGCAGTACTTC. Its translation: CASSLVLLAGSREQYF.

This clonotype was counted many times. This chain joins TRBV12-3 or TRBV12-4 and TRBJ2-2; D is unresolved. V lost 6 bases and J 1 base, leaving 9 bases between the germline ends. The CDR3 consists of 14 residues. The CDR3 spells CASSRVRNTGELFF. The CDR3 DNA reads as TGTGCCAGCAGCCGGGTCAGGAACACCGGGGAGCTGTTTTTT.

This clonotype has more than one count but fewer than ten. The chain is built from TRBV11-2 and TRBJ2-5; 10 bases are a match to TRBD2. In germline, CDR1 is SGHAT, CDR2 FQNNGV. The V gene end was trimmed by 5 bases and the J gene end by 4 bases; junction bases not matched to a gene: 4. The CDR3 runs 14 residues. CDR3 in amino acids: CASSPGTSAETQYF. CDR3 in DNA: TGTGCCAGCAGCCCGGGGACTAGCGCAGAGACCCAGTACTTC.

The chain carries TRBV15 and TRBJ2-4; D gene uncertain. This CDR3 has 15 residues. The V and J ends lost 0 bases and 6 bases respectively, with 12 bases between them. Germline lookup yields CDR1 LNHNV and CDR2 YYDKDF (reference sequence). CDR3 in amino acids: CATSRDPQFGNIQYF. As DNA, the CDR3 is TGTGCCACCAGCAGAGATCCTCAGTTTGGAAACATTCAGTACTTC.

The sample holds a few counts of this clonotype. The chain combines TRBV7-6 with TRBJ2-5; 9 bases agree with TRBD2. V lost 3 bases and J lost 5; bases outside the gene matches: 4. This CDR3 has 14 amino acids. Germline V CDR1 and CDR2: SGHVS, FNYEAQ. The CDR3 DNA is TGTGCCAGCAGCTTGCGGGGGGGCTTGGAGACCCAGTACTTC. Its translation: CASSLRGGLETQYF.

A few counts support this clonotype. The V call is TRBV27, the J call TRBJ1-4, with 8 nucleotides matching TRBD1. This CDR3 is built from 15 residues. The V and J ends lost 6 bases and 1 base, in that order; junction bases with no gene match: 4. CDR1 is MNHEY and CDR2 is SMNVEV in the germline V gene (reference sequence). The CDR3 here is CASSLTGGTNEKLFF. CDR3 DNA sequence: TGTGCCAGCAGCTTAACAGGGGGAACTAATGAAAAACTGTTTTTT.

This clonotype was counted between two and nine times. The V gene is TRBV4-2, the J gene TRBJ2-7; TRBD1 matches 8 bases. The CDR3 consists of 14 residues. Germline loops: CDR1 LGHNA, CDR2 YNFKEQ. The J segment lost 3 bases and the V segment lost 1 base, leaving 2 bases of the junction unmatched. CDR3 protein: CASSQGQGSYEQYF. The DNA for the CDR3 is TGTGCCAGCAGCCAAGGACAGGGGAGCTACGAGCAGTACTTC.

This sequence joins TRBV12-3 or TRBV12-4 and TRBJ2-2; D gene ambiguous. V dropped 3 bases and J dropped 6 bases, with 14 bases sitting between them. The CDR3 spans 15 residues. CDR3 protein: CASSFRTVGAGELFF. The CDR3 DNA follows: TGTGCCAGCAGTTTTAGGACCGTTGGGGCCGGGGAGCTGTTTTTT.

This chain uses TRBV12-3 or TRBV12-4 with TRBJ1-6; TRBD1 aligns across 10 bases. The CDR3 covers 17 residues. J was trimmed by 7 bases and V by 2 bases; bases with no gene match: 8. For the CDR3, the DNA is TGTGCCAGCAGTTTACCCGGGACAGGGGCGTTCAATTCACCCCTCCACTTT. Amino acid sequence: CASSLPGTGAFNSPLHF.

The chain combines TRBV27 with TRBJ2-7, with 8 positions matching TRBD2. The length of the CDR3 is 16 residues. V shed 5 bases and J 3 bases; nucleotides not matched to a gene: 12. Looked up from germline, CDR1 is MNHEY and CDR2 is SMNVEV (reference sequence). The CDR3, as DNA: TGTGCCAGCAGTCCTTATGTAGCGGGATCTCTCTACGAGCAGTACTTC. It is translated as CASSPYVAGSLYEQYF.

This chain connects TRBV14 to TRBJ1-3, with D uncertain. Trimming took 2 bases from V and 2 from J, leaving 16 bases between them. The germline V gene encodes CDR1 SGHDN and CDR2 FVKESK. This CDR3 region has 17 residues. CDR3 in DNA: TGTGCCAGCAGCCAAAGGCCCGGGTTTTGGCCTGGAAACACCATATATTTT. Translated, it gives CASSQRPGFWPGNTIYF.

This chain joins TRBV27 and TRBJ1-2, with TRBD1 as a possible D gene (5 bases). The germline gives CDR1 MNHEY, CDR2 SMNVEV (reference sequence). The length of the CDR3 is 14 residues. Trimming took off 5 bases at V and 7 bases at J, with 17 bases between the two ends. CDR3 in DNA: TGTGCCAGCAGTCCCCGGGTGGGGGTTTTTGGCTACACCTTC. It yields the protein CASSPRVGVFGYTF.

The chain combines TRBV15 with TRBJ1-1, with D possibly matching TRBD1 (5 bases). The CDR3 loop spans 14 amino acids. In germline, CDR1 is LNHNV, CDR2 YYDKDF (reference sequence). Trimming took off 3 bases at V and 4 bases at J, with 12 bases between the two ends. CDR3 protein: CATSSFQGATEAFF. In DNA form, the CDR3 reads TGTGCCACCAGCAGTTTTCAGGGAGCCACTGAAGCTTTCTTT.

This clonotype was seen repeatedly, ten times or more. The V and J genes are TRBV27 and TRBJ2-7; D not resolved. Deletions cut 2 bases from V and 0 bases from J, with 14 bases between. The length of the CDR3 is 16 residues. Germline V lookup: CDR1 MNHEY, CDR2 SMNVEV (reference sequence). The CDR3 spells CASSLVADLRSYEQYF. In DNA form, the CDR3 reads TGTGCCAGCAGTTTAGTGGCAGACCTGCGCTCCTACGAGCAGTACTTC.

This clonotype was detected many times. In nucleotides, the CDR3 is TGCAGTGCTACCCCTAGACGACCGGAGGGCTACGAGCAGTACTTC. It specifies CSATPRRPEGYEQYF. The genes are TRBV20-1 and TRBJ2-7; D might be TRBD2 (6 bases). Per germline, CDR1 DFQATT and CDR2 SNEGSKA (reference sequence). Trimming took 4 bases from V and 3 from J, leaving 19 bases between them. There are 15 residues in the CDR3.